This entry concerns a single TCR beta chain. What it recognizes is unknown. This entry belongs to a study of CD8 T cells in ankylosing spondylitis. A single record per CDR3 protein comes from TCRdb applying MiXCR to the 5' RACE reads. The table shows roughly 700,000 distinct CDR3 sequences, with around 20% occurring only once. General study points: The study identified a TCR beta motif of under ten highly homologous variants that appeared characteristic of ankylosing spondylitis blood.

The CDR3 loop spans 16 amino acids. The germline V gene encodes CDR1 SGHAT and CDR2 FQDESV (reference sequence). V shed 5 bases and J shed 3 bases, with 17 bases lying between them. The V and J genes are TRBV11-1 and TRBJ2-1; D is tentatively TRBD1 or TRBD2 (5 bases each). Sequenced: blood, either unsorted or a sorted T cell fraction (not recorded which). This receptor was identified in a male donor with ankylosing spondylitis. The CDR3 DNA is TGTGCCAGCAGCCCCAGGGCGGGTCGGGACTACAATGAGCAGTTCTTC. Translated: CASSPRAGRDYNEQFF.